Shown below are 7 T cell receptor beta chains from a single sample sequenced in a study of cytomegalovirus exposure and HLA in healthy donors. This PCR relied on a set of 60 Vbeta primers and 13 Jbeta primers. Sequencing was performed with immunoSEQ multiplex PCR; in TCRdb, only in-frame clones are kept and a portion is missing. The sample has more than 150,000 clones; about 90% are singletons. Source material: PBMCs. These receptor sequences come from a girl in the first two years of life in good health and CMV-seronegative.

The chain employs TRBV6-1 and TRBJ2-2; 8 bases match TRBD2. Germline CDR1 is MNHNS and CDR2 is SASEGT. V shed 9 bases and J 9 bases; nucleotides not matched to a gene: 9. The CDR3 loop spans 13 amino acids. CDR3 sequence (DNA): TGTGCCAGTCCCGGGGGGGGGTTCAGGGAGCTGTTTTTT. Translation gives CASPGGGFRELFF.

The chain carries TRBV9 and TRBJ2-7; 9 bases fit TRBD2. The trim removed 1 base at V and 3 bases at J, leaving 2 bases unmatched. The germline gives CDR1 SGDLS, CDR2 YYNGEE. The CDR3 totals 14 residues. The CDR3 here is CASSVLAGDYEQYF. The CDR3 DNA reads TGTGCCAGCAGCGTATTAGCGGGGGACTACGAGCAGTACTTC.

The chain links TRBV20-1 to TRBJ2-3; D remains unclear. The germline V gene encodes CDR1 DFQATT and CDR2 SNEGSKA (reference sequence). The CDR3 has 11 residues. The chain's CDR3 is CSVLGADTQYF. CDR3 DNA: TGCAGCGTCCTAGGCGCAGATACGCAGTATTTT.

The chain recombines TRBV30 with TRBJ2-4; TRBD1 agrees at 7 bases. Germline trimming cut 4 bases from V and 1 base from J; bases unmatched to any gene: 7. Germline V lookup: CDR1 GTSNPN, CDR2 SVGIG (reference sequence). The CDR3 runs to 15 residues. CDR3: CAWTRQGNAKNIQYF. Written as DNA, the CDR3 is TGTGCCTGGACCCGACAGGGTAATGCCAAAAACATTCAGTACTTC.

V and J are TRBV19 and TRBJ1-1, with no clear D. Germline values: CDR1 LNHDA, CDR2 SQIVND (reference sequence). The CDR3 extends over 15 amino acids. V was clipped by 3 bases and J by 0 bases, with 11 bases between them. CDR3 region: CASSIFWSMNTEAFF. In DNA form, the CDR3 reads TGTGCCAGTAGTATTTTTTGGAGCATGAACACTGAAGCTTTCTTT.

The chain links TRBV27 to TRBJ2-7, with TRBD1 identical over 7 bases. The germline gives CDR1 MNHEY, CDR2 SMNVEV (reference sequence). CDR3 length: 13 residues. V lost 3 bases and J lost 2; bases outside the gene matches: 1. The DNA for the CDR3 is TGTGCCAGCAGTTTGACAGGGACCTACGAGCAGTACTTC. Protein sequence: CASSLTGTYEQYF.

The rearrangement links TRBV29-1 to TRBJ2-3; 8 positions agree with TRBD1. Unmatched junction bases numbered 6, after V lost 5 bases and J lost 2 bases. Germline-derived CDR1 and CDR2 are SQVTM and ANQGSEA. The CDR3 extends over 14 amino acids. CDR3 in amino acids: CSVRPGQVTDTQYF. The CDR3 nucleotides read TGCAGCGTTCGCCCGGGACAGGTCACAGATACGCAGTATTTT.